Presented here are 14 T cell receptor beta chains from one specimen sequenced in a study of CD8+CD57+ T cells in acquired aplastic anemia. TCR beta VDJ and CDR3 profiling used genomic DNA as template. TCRdb called the reads again in MiXCR, with one record for every CDR3 protein. The sample lists about 71,000 distinct CDR3 sequences; roughly half were seen once. Sequencing used sorted CD4+, CD8+, or CD8+CD57+ T cells (not recorded which) from PBMCs. Receptors originate from a human donor in good health, serving as a control.

This clonotype was picked up a small number of times. The chain has TRBV5-6 and TRBJ2-3; D is perhaps TRBD2 (6 bases). V was trimmed by 5 bases and J by 0 bases, leaving 16 bases between them. CDR1 and CDR2 (germline): SGHDT, YYEEEE. This CDR3 has 16 amino acids. CDR3 in DNA: TGTGCCAGCAGTTTTAGCGGAGGACTCAGCACAGATACGCAGTATTTT. Protein sequence: CASSFSGGLSTDTQYF.

This clonotype was detected ten times or more. The CDR3 DNA reads TGTGCCAGCAGCGAAGGAGCCCATATTATCTATGAGCAGTTCTTC. As protein: CASSEGAHIIYEQFF. The genes are TRBV3-1 and TRBJ2-1; D call uncertain. Deletions cut 5 bases from V and 8 bases from J, with 19 bases between. Germline V gives CDR1 LGHDT, CDR2 YNNKEL (reference sequence). The CDR3 sequence is 15 residues long.

The V call is TRBV19, the J call TRBJ1-1, with TRBD1 matching over 7 bases. With 1 base clipped from V and 4 bases from J, the junction kept 9 bases outside the gene matches. The CDR3 has 16 amino acids. The V gene's germline CDR1 is LNHDA and CDR2 SQIVND (reference sequence). CDR3 protein: CASSIVGRGDSTEAFF. Written as DNA, the CDR3 is TGTGCCAGTAGTATAGTAGGCAGAGGGGACAGCACTGAAGCTTTCTTT. Full variable domain (rest looked up from reference TRBV19 and TRBJ1-1): DGGITQSPKYLFRKEGQNVTLSCEQNLNHDAMYWYRQDPGQGLRLIYYSQIVNDFQKGDIAEGYSVSREKKESFPLTVTSAQKNPTAFYLCASSIVGRGDSTEAFFGQGTRLTVV.

This clonotype occurred many times. The chain has TRBV5-1 and TRBJ2-2, with unresolved D. V was clipped by 0 bases and J by 0 bases, with 12 bases between them. The CDR3 has 17 amino acids. Per the germline V gene, CDR1 is SGHRS and CDR2 is YFSETQ. This chain's CDR3 is CASSLVSGIANTGELFF. In DNA, the CDR3 is TGCGCCAGCAGCTTGGTTTCCGGAATTGCGAACACCGGGGAGCTGTTTTTT.

This clonotype is medium-sized (0.01 to 0.1%) by share. This sequence joins TRBV2 and TRBJ2-7; D uncertain. Germline V gene data show CDR1 as SNHLY and CDR2 as FYNNEI. The V end was cut by 3 bases, the J end by 1 base, with 10 bases between. The CDR3 has 14 amino acids. The CDR3 sequence is CASSDGSPSYEQYF. CDR3 nucleotide sequence: TGTGCCAGCAGTGACGGCAGCCCTTCCTACGAGCAGTACTTC. Combining the CDR3 with reference TRBV2 and TRBJ2-7 gives the whole variable domain EPEVTQTPSHQVTQMGQEVILRCVPISNHLYFYWYRQILGQKVEFLVSFYNNEISEKSEIFDDQFSVERPDGSNFTLKIRSTKLEDSAMYFCASSDGSPSYEQYFGPGTRLTVT.

This clonotype was detected only once. The V call is TRBV5-1, the J call TRBJ2-7; D is ambiguous. The V gene's germline CDR1 is SGHRS and CDR2 YFSETQ. The CDR3 runs to 15 residues. V dropped 0 bases and J dropped 0 bases, with 10 bases sitting between them. The chain's CDR3 is CASSLEPTSSYEQYF. In DNA, the CDR3 is TGCGCCAGCAGCTTGGAACCGACGAGCTCCTACGAGCAGTACTTC.

This chain uses TRBV19 with TRBJ2-7; D uncertain. Germline V gives CDR1 LNHDA, CDR2 SQIVND (reference sequence). The CDR3 spans 12 residues. The V end was cut by 6 bases, the J end by 3 bases, with 9 bases between. This CDR3 reads CASRGKDYEQYV. CDR3 coding DNA: TGTGCCAGTAGGGGTAAGGACTACGAGCAGTACGTC.

The chain recombines TRBV25-1 with TRBJ1-4; a weak D match, TRBD1 (5 bases). CDR3 length equals 12 residues. CDR1 is MGHDK and CDR2 is SYGVNS in the germline V gene. The V and J ends lost 7 bases and 8 bases respectively, with 11 bases between them. The CDR3, as DNA: TGTGCCAGCACGGCAGGGCTGGAAAAACTGTTTTTT. It specifies CASTAGLEKLFF.

J is TRBJ1-1 and V is TRBV6-1; TRBD1 might be the D (5 bases). The V gene lost 6 bases and the J gene lost 8 bases, with 13 bases spanning the gap. The CDR3 extends over 12 amino acids. Germline CDR1 reads MNHNS; CDR2 reads SASEGT. CDR3 loop: CASSPQRGEAFF. In DNA form, the CDR3 reads TGTGCCAGCAGCCCTCAGAGGGGCGAAGCTTTCTTT.

The V call is TRBV6-7, the J call TRBJ1-2, with a tentative D call TRBD1 (5 bases). TRBV6-7 belongs to the ORF category, with a function that is uncertain. V was cut by 8 bases and J by 1 base, with 11 bases left in between. CDR3 length equals 13 residues. In nucleotides, the CDR3 is TGTGCCAGCCCGACAGCTATTAACTATGGCTACACCTTC. This translates into CASPTAINYGYTF.

This clonotype was seen only once. It may be a read error: a sequence one base away is much more abundant. This chain uses TRBV6-1 with TRBJ2-2, with D perhaps matching TRBD2 (6 bases). Between the trimmed V and J ends, which lost 8 bases and 6 bases, there was a span of 13 bases. The germline gives CDR1 MNHNS, CDR2 SASEGT. This CDR3 is 13 amino acids long. CDR3 nucleotide sequence: TGTGCCAGCCCGGGACTCAACGCCGGGGAGCTGTTTTTT. It codes for CASPGLNAGELFF.

The chain is built from TRBV20-1 and TRBJ2-3; D may be TRBD1 or TRBD2 (6 bases each). Germline CDR1 is DFQATT and CDR2 is SNEGSKA (reference sequence). CDR3 length: 14 residues. Trimming shortened V by 6 bases and J by 1 base, and 14 bases separated the two germline ends. The CDR3 loop is CSAIRGGRTDTQYF. CDR3 DNA sequence: TGCAGTGCCATCAGAGGGGGGCGCACAGATACGCAGTATTTT.

CDR3 in DNA: TGTGCCAGCAGCTTAAGCAGCGGGACTAGCGGGAGAAATGAGCAGTTCTTC. Its protein product is CASSLSSGTSGRNEQFF. This sequence joins TRBV11-1 and TRBJ2-1; 14 bases match TRBD2. The V gene's germline CDR1 is SGHAT and CDR2 FQDESV (reference sequence). Trimming cost V 2 bases and J 7 bases; bases outside gene matches: 7. The CDR3 has 17 residues.

In this sample, this clonotype turned up a few times. V is TRBV29-1 and J is TRBJ1-2; maybe TRBD1 (6 bases). V dropped 6 bases and J dropped 6 bases, with 17 bases sitting between them. The length of the CDR3 is 13 residues. CDR1 is SQVTM, CDR2 ANQGSEA, per germline. DNA of the CDR3: TGCAGCGTAATACCGACGGGGGCCCATGGCTACACCTTC. Translation: CSVIPTGAHGYTF.